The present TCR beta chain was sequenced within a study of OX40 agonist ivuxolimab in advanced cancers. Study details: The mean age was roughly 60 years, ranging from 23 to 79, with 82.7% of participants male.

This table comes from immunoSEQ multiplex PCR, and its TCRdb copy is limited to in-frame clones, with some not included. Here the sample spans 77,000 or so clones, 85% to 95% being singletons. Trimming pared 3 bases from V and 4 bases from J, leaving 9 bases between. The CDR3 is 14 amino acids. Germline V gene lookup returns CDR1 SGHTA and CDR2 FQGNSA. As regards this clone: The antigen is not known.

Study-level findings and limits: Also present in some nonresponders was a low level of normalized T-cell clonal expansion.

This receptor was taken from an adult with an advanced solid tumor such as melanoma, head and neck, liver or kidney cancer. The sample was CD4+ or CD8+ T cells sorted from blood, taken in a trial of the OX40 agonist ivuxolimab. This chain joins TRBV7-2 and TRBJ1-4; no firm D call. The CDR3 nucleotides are TGTGCCAGCAGCTTCGCCGTCCATAATGAAAAACTGTTTTTT. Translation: CASSFAVHNEKLFF.